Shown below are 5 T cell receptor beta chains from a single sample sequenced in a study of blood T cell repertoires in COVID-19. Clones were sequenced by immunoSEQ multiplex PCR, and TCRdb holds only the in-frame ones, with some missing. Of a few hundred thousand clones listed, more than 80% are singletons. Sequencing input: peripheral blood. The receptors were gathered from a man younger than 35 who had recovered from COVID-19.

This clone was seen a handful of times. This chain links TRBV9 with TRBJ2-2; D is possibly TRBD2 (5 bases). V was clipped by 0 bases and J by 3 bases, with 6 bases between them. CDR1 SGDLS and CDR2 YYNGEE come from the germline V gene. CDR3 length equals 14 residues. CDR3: CASSVERDTGELFF. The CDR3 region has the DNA TGTGCCAGCAGCGTAGAGAGGGACACCGGGGAGCTGTTTTTT.

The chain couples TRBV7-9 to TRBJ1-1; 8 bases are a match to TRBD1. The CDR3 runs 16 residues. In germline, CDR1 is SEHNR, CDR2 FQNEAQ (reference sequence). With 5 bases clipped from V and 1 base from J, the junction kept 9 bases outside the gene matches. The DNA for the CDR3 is TGTGCCAGCAGCCTCCGACAGGGGACATCGAACACTGAAGCTTTCTTT. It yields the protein CASSLRQGTSNTEAFF.

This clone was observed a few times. As DNA, the CDR3 is TGTGCCAGCAAACCGACTTCGAACACTGAAGCTTTCTTT. This translates into CASKPTSNTEAFF. The rearrangement joins TRBV9 to TRBJ1-1; D unresolved. Germline V gene sequence: CDR1 SGDLS, CDR2 YYNGEE. V was trimmed by 6 bases and J by 1 base, leaving 10 bases between them. The CDR3 has 13 amino acids.

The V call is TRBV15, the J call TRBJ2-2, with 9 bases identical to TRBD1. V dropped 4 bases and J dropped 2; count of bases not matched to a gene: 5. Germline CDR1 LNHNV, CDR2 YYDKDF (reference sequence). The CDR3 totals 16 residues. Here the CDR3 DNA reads TGTGCCACCAGCATTGGGACAGGGATTAACACCGGGGAGCTGTTTTTT. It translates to CATSIGTGINTGELFF. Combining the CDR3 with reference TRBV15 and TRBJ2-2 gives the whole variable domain DAMVIQNPRYQVTQFGKPVTLSCSQTLNHNVMYWYQQKSSQAPKLLFHYYDKDFNNEADTPDNFQSRRPNTSFCFLDIRSPGLGDTAMYLCATSIGTGINTGELFFGEGSRLTVL.

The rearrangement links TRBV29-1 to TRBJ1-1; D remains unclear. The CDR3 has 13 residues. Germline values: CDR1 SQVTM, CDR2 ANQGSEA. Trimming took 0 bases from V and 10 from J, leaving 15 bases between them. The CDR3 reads CSVEDRVTDGAFF. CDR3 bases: TGCAGCGTTGAAGATCGGGTTACTGACGGAGCTTTCTTT.